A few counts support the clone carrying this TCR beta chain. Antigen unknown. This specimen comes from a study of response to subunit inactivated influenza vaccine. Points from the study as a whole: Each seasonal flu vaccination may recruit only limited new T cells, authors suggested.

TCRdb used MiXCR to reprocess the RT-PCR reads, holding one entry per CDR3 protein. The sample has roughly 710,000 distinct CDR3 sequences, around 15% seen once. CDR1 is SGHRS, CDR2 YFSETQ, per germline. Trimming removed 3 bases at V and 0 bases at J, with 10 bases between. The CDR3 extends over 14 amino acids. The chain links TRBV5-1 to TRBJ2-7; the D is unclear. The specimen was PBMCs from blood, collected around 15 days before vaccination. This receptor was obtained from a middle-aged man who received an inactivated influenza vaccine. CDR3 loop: CASSYNVVSYEQYF. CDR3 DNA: TGCGCCAGCAGCTATAATGTCGTCTCCTACGAGCAGTACTTC.